Presented here are 8 T cell receptor beta chains from one specimen sequenced in a study of CD8 T cells in ankylosing spondylitis. TCRdb reprocessed the 5' RACE reads with MiXCR, giving one entry per CDR3 protein. The sample consists of under 250,000 distinct CDR3 sequences, roughly a tenth of them appearing once. Sequencing was done on a sample of blood, either unsorted or a sorted T cell fraction (not recorded which). The source is a male donor with ankylosing spondylitis or in good health (not recorded which).

At least ten counts were recorded for this clonotype. The chain combines TRBV4-1 with TRBJ2-5; D remains unclear. CDR3 size: 15 residues. The V gene's germline CDR1 is MGHRA and CDR2 YSYEKL. Deletions cut 0 bases from V and 5 bases from J, with 13 bases between. The CDR3 protein is CASSQDPGSGETQYF. CDR3 sequence (DNA): TGCGCCAGCAGCCAAGATCCCGGTTCTGGGGAGACCCAGTACTTC.

J is TRBJ1-2 and V is TRBV7-2; 9 bases align to TRBD1. CDR1 and CDR2 (germline): SGHTA, FQGNSA. The CDR3 has 17 residues. J lost 4 bases, V lost 1 base, and 10 bases had no gene match. The CDR3 coding sequence is TGTGCCAGCAGCTTAGTTCGGACAGGGGAGGGGGCCTATGGCTACACCTTC. It yields the protein CASSLVRTGEGAYGYTF.

There are a few counts of this clonotype. The CDR3: CASRPGLATTDTQYF. CDR3 nucleotide sequence: TGTGCCAGCAGGCCGGGACTAGCGACCACAGATACGCAGTATTTT. The gene calls are TRBV5-4 and TRBJ2-3, with TRBD2 matching over 10 bases. V lost 5 bases and J lost 2; bases outside the gene matches: 5. Germline V gives CDR1 SGHNT, CDR2 YYREEE (reference sequence). This CDR3 is 15 amino acids long.

This clonotype was seen more than once but under ten times. This rearrangement joins TRBV5-1 to TRBJ2-2, with D unresolved. Germline V gives CDR1 SGHRS, CDR2 YFSETQ. The CDR3 spans 14 residues. V dropped 0 bases and J dropped 4 bases, with 7 bases sitting between them. The CDR3 loop is CASSLEGFTGELFF. CDR3 bases: TGCGCCAGCAGCTTGGAAGGGTTCACCGGGGAGCTGTTTTTT. Drawing the rest from reference TRBV5-1 and TRBJ2-2, the complete variable domain is KAGVTQTPRYLIKTRGQQVTLSCSPISGHRSVSWYQQTPGQGLQFLFEYFSETQRNKGNFPGRFSGRQFSNSRSEMNVSTLELGDSALYLCASSLEGFTGELFFGEGSRLTVL.

The sample holds many counts of this clonotype. This sequence joins TRBV5-1 and TRBJ1-1; D not certain. Germline V gives CDR1 SGHRS, CDR2 YFSETQ. V was clipped by 4 bases and J by 2 bases, with 6 bases between them. The CDR3 covers 12 residues. This CDR3 is CASSTGNTEAFF. CDR3 DNA sequence: TGCGCCAGCAGCACGGGAAACACTGAAGCTTTCTTT.

This clonotype has a count of ten or more. The rearrangement joins TRBV3-1 to TRBJ2-5; D is possibly TRBD2 (6 bases). With 0 bases removed from V and 5 bases from J, the gap between germline ends came to 13 bases. Germline CDR1 is LGHDT and CDR2 is YNNKEL (reference sequence). The CDR3 spans 15 residues. CDR3 loop: CASSQDASEGETQYF. The CDR3 coding sequence is TGTGCCAGCAGCCAAGACGCTAGCGAGGGTGAGACCCAGTACTTC.

This clonotype appeared many times. J is TRBJ2-7 and V is TRBV10-3; 14 bases are shared with TRBD2. Trimming at V came to 4 bases and at J to 0 bases, leaving 5 bases not matched to a gene. Germline V CDR1 and CDR2: ENHRY, SYGVKD. This CDR3 is built from 17 residues. This chain's CDR3 is CAISGTSGGRSSYEQYF. The CDR3, as DNA: TGTGCCATCAGTGGGACTAGCGGGGGGCGAAGCTCCTACGAGCAGTACTTC.

This clonotype was picked up many times. In nucleotides, the CDR3 is TGTGCCAGCAGAAAACAGGGACTCGATTCACCCCTCCACTTT. This encodes CASRKQGLDSPLHF. The V and J genes are TRBV6-2 or TRBV6-3 and TRBJ1-6; TRBD1 might be the D (6 bases). This CDR3 has 14 amino acids. Germline V gives CDR1 MNHEY, CDR2 SVGEGT. Trimming took 6 bases from V and 8 from J, leaving 14 bases between them.